A single sample gave rise to the 10 T cell receptor beta chains below, sequenced in a study of spatial heterogeneity in lung cancer. The time point was: sample taken at primary tumor resection. The authors sequenced whole RNA from tumor, nontumor lung or frozen PBMC without sorting. TCRdb reprocessed the 5' RACE reads with MiXCR, giving one entry per CDR3 protein. Of more than 2,000 distinct CDR3 sequences listed, about 19% are singletons. Sample: PBMCs, taken at surgery. The source is a male donor with early-stage non-small cell lung cancer.

This clonotype was recorded once. This chain links TRBV12-3 or TRBV12-4 with TRBJ2-7, with a tentative D call TRBD2 (5 bases). Trimming removed 5 bases at V and 3 bases at J, with 17 bases between. This CDR3 has 15 amino acids. The CDR3 DNA reads as TGTGCCAGCAGTCCATACCCGGCAGAGGGCTACGAGCAGTACTTC. It translates to CASSPYPAEGYEQYF.

This clonotype was seen a few times. The chain couples TRBV29-1 to TRBJ2-5; 7 bases agree with TRBD1. Germline-derived CDR1 and CDR2 are SQVTM and ANQGSEA. The CDR3 extends over 11 amino acids. V lost 4 bases, J lost 4 bases, and 0 bases stayed unmatched. The CDR3: CSVAGGETQYF. CDR3 coding DNA: TGCAGCGTTGCAGGGGGAGAGACCCAGTACTTC.

This chain uses TRBV6-9 with TRBJ2-5, with D possibly being TRBD2 (5 bases). The CDR3 loop spans 13 amino acids. Germline loops: CDR1 MNHGY, CDR2 SVAAGI. V lost 5 bases and J 5 bases, leaving 12 bases between the germline ends. The CDR3 DNA reads TGTGCCAGCAGTAGTCCGGGGATCGAGACCCAGTACTTC. It codes for CASSSPGIETQYF.

By share, this clonotype counts as medium-sized. The genes are TRBV5-1 and TRBJ2-2; the D is unclear. Between the trimmed V and J ends, which lost 0 bases and 6 bases, there was a span of 9 bases. This CDR3 spans 14 amino acids. CDR1 and CDR2 from the germline V gene are SGHRS and YFSETQ. CDR3 in amino acids: CASSLDSPPGELFF. Written as DNA, the CDR3 is TGCGCCAGCAGCTTGGATAGTCCCCCCGGGGAGCTGTTTTTT. Drawing the rest from reference TRBV5-1 and TRBJ2-2, the complete variable domain is KAGVTQTPRYLIKTRGQQVTLSCSPISGHRSVSWYQQTPGQGLQFLFEYFSETQRNKGNFPGRFSGRQFSNSRSEMNVSTLELGDSALYLCASSLDSPPGELFFGEGSRLTVL.

This clonotype was recorded only once. The V call is TRBV12-3 or TRBV12-4, the J call TRBJ2-5; 8 nucleotides align to TRBD2. CDR3 length equals 16 residues. Trimming at V came to 2 bases and at J to 5 bases, leaving 10 bases not matched to a gene. The CDR3 sequence: CASSLNGREVYETQYF. The CDR3 DNA sequence: TGTGCCAGCAGTTTAAATGGGCGGGAGGTATATGAGACCCAGTACTTC.

This clonotype has a count of ten or more. The chain has TRBV5-1 and TRBJ2-7; D may be TRBD1 (6 bases). The CDR3 runs 13 residues. V shed 5 bases and J shed 7 bases, with 16 bases lying between them. Germline values: CDR1 SGHRS, CDR2 YFSETQ. Written as DNA, the CDR3 is TGCGCCAGCAGTCTCGACAGGACGGGTGAGCAGTACTTC. This codes for CASSLDRTGEQYF. The variable domain in full, with the rest retrieved from reference TRBV5-1 and TRBJ2-7, is KAGVTQTPRYLIKTRGQQVTLSCSPISGHRSVSWYQQTPGQGLQFLFEYFSETQRNKGNFPGRFSGRQFSNSRSEMNVSTLELGDSALYLCASSLDRTGEQYFGPGTRLTVT.

This clonotype was observed a handful of times. The rearrangement uses TRBV27 and TRBJ2-7, with unresolved D. Per the germline V gene, CDR1 is MNHEY and CDR2 is SMNVEV (reference sequence). Between the trimmed V and J ends, which lost 4 bases and 0 bases, there was a span of 7 bases. The CDR3 consists of 13 residues. CDR3 loop: CASSYGDSYEQYF. CDR3 sequence (DNA): TGTGCCAGCAGTTACGGTGACTCCTACGAGCAGTACTTC.

This clonotype is medium-sized by share. This rearrangement joins TRBV30 to TRBJ1-5; D gene ambiguous. Between the trimmed V and J ends, which lost 1 base and 0 bases, there was a span of 10 bases. The germline V gene encodes CDR1 GTSNPN and CDR2 SVGIG (reference sequence). The CDR3 has 15 amino acids. CDR3 sequence: CAWSEAAYSNQPQHF. In DNA form, the CDR3 reads TGTGCCTGGAGTGAGGCAGCTTATAGCAATCAGCCCCAGCATTTT.

Points on this clonotype: A much larger clonotype is one base distant, so this may be a read error. CDR3 protein: CASSPTNTDTQYF. The CDR3 DNA reads as TGTGCCAGCAGCCCCACCAACACAGATACGCAGTATTTT. The chain links TRBV7-9 to TRBJ2-3, with D uncertain. The ends were cut back, 5 bases at V and 2 bases at J, with 8 bases in the middle. Germline-derived CDR1 and CDR2 are SEHNR and FQNEAQ (reference sequence). This CDR3 region has 13 residues.

This clonotype is termed medium-sized. The chain has TRBV27 and TRBJ1-1; tentatively, D is TRBD1 (6 bases). CDR3 length: 15 amino acids. Germline CDR1 MNHEY, CDR2 SMNVEV (reference sequence). V dropped 4 bases and J dropped 3 bases, with 15 bases sitting between them. As DNA, the CDR3 is TGTGCCAGCAGTTCGTACAGGGCCTCGGACACTGAAGCTTTCTTT. It codes for CASSSYRASDTEAFF.